This TCR beta chain emerged from a study of T cell changes during pregnancy in multiple sclerosis. CDR3 size: 14 residues. The germline V gene has CDR1 SGHNT and CDR2 YYREEE (reference sequence). The V gene lost 0 bases and the J gene lost 1 base, with 6 bases spanning the gap. TCRdb keeps only in-frame clones here, not all; method: immunoSEQ multiplex PCR. The data show over 30,000 clones, with approximately 94% seen just once and 0.35% held by the top ten. The receptor was derived from a female donor with multiple sclerosis, enrolled in a pregnancy study. The chain links TRBV5-4 to TRBJ2-3, with D perhaps TRBD1 (5 bases). This sample comprised CD4+ T cells from peripheral blood mononuclear cells, obtained after pregnancy. The CDR3 nucleotides are TGTGCCAGCAGCTTGGCAGGGCGCACAGATACGCAGTATTTT. Translated: CASSLAGRTDTQYF.